The clone carrying this TCR beta chain was seen ten or more times. Its antigen is unknown. The CDR3 is 12 amino acids. Trimming removed 3 bases from V and 5 bases from J, with 9 bases in between. Germline CDR1 and CDR2: DFQATT and SNEGSKA (reference sequence). Making the TCR beta libraries involved quantitative 5'-RACE with molecular barcodes. One entry per CDR3 protein results from TCRdb running MiXCR on the 5' RACE reads. The sample consists of roughly 130,000 distinct CDR3 sequences, around 7% of them appearing once. The sample is drawn from a study of CD8 T cells in ankylosing spondylitis. Study-wide findings and caveats: The study looked at matched synovial fluid samples from ankylosing spondylitis patients. Disease-linked clones were reported to be significantly enriched there. Disease-linked clones, CD8+, were relatively rare in peripheral blood.

What was sequenced was blood, either unsorted or a sorted T cell fraction (not recorded which). The chain joins TRBV20-1 to TRBJ2-3; D is undetermined. The TCR sequence derives from a male donor with ankylosing spondylitis or in good health (not recorded which). The CDR3 region has the DNA TGCAGTGCTAGTCACGTTGGAGATACGCAGTATTTT. Translated, it gives CSASHVGDTQYF.